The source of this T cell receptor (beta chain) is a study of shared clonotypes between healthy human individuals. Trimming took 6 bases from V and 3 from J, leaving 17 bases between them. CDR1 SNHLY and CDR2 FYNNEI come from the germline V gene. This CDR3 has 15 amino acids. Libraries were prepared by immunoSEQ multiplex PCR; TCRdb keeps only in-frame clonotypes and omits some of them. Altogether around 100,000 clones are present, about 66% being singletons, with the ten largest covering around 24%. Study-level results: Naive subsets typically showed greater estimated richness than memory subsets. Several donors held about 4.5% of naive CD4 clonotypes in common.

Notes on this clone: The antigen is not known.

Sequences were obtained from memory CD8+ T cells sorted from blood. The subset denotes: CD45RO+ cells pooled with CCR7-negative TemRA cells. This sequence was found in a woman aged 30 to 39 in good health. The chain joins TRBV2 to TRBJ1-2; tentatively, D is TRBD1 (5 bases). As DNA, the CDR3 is TGTGCCAGCAGGGGGGATCGGGAAGTGGACTATGGCTACACCTTC. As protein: CASRGDREVDYGYTF. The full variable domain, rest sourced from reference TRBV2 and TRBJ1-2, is EPEVTQTPSHQVTQMGQEVILRCVPISNHLYFYWYRQILGQKVEFLVSFYNNEISEKSEIFDDQFSVERPDGSNFTLKIRSTKLEDSAMYFCASRGDREVDYGYTFGSGTRLTVV.